The 28 T cell receptor beta chains below were found in one sample sequenced in a study of shared clonotypes between healthy human individuals. Method: immunoSEQ multiplex PCR; TCRdb's copy keeps in-frame clones and lacks some. The table lists over a million clones, approximately 97% of them singletons, with approximately 1.2% in the top ten. Sequenced sample: naive CD4+ T cells sorted from blood. The subset is: CD45RA+ positively selected. The receptors come from a man aged 25 to 45 in good health.

The chain recombines TRBV5-1 with TRBJ2-7; TRBD2 aligns across 7 bases. Germline CDR1 SGHRS, CDR2 YFSETQ. This CDR3 contains 14 residues. The junction had 9 bases not matched to a gene; V was cut back by 4 bases and J by 5 bases. The chain's CDR3 is CASSRPGLSHEQYF. The CDR3 nucleotides are TGCGCCAGCAGCAGACCGGGACTATCCCACGAGCAGTACTTC.

The CDR3 bases are TGCGCCAGCAGCTTGGTTCGCCAGGGCGGCGAGACCCAGTACTTC. Its translation: CASSLVRQGGETQYF. The chain links TRBV5-1 to TRBJ2-5, with D perhaps matching TRBD1 (5 bases). Germline-derived CDR1 and CDR2 are SGHRS and YFSETQ. Trimming left V 0 bases short and J 5 bases short, with 14 bases between. The CDR3 runs to 15 residues.

The CDR3 DNA follows: TGTGCCAGTCGAAGGGTTGGGGGGAGCAATCAGCCCCAGCATTTT. This gives the protein CASRRVGGSNQPQHF. This chain uses TRBV28 with TRBJ1-5; perhaps TRBD1 as D (5 bases). The CDR3 length is 15 residues. The V end lost 9 bases, the J end lost 1 base, and 16 bases lay between the germline ends. Germline CDR1 MDHEN, CDR2 SYDVKM.

CDR3 nucleotides: TGTGCCAGCAGCCCCCGGTGGAGCGGAGGCGGTCTTATATATGAGCAGTTCTTC. Protein: CASSPRWSGGGLIYEQFF. The chain is built from TRBV11-1 and TRBJ2-1, with D tentatively TRBD2 (5 bases). The V gene's germline CDR1 is SGHAT and CDR2 FQDESV (reference sequence). The V end was cut by 5 bases, the J end by 8 bases, with 28 bases between. The CDR3 contains 18 residues.

This chain connects TRBV7-8 to TRBJ2-7; D is ambiguous. The CDR3 has 18 amino acids. The V gene's germline CDR1 is SGHVS and CDR2 FQNEAQ. The germline V and J ends were trimmed by 3 bases and 2 bases, with 23 bases remaining between them. In nucleotides, the CDR3 is TGTGCCAGCAGCTTGCAAATTCTTAAAGGCCAATCGGCCTACGAGCAGTACTTC. It codes for CASSLQILKGQSAYEQYF.

CDR3 protein: CASSSSGKINQPQHF. DNA of the CDR3: TGTGCCAGCAGTTCGTCAGGGAAGATCAATCAGCCCCAGCATTTT. The rearrangement joins TRBV28 to TRBJ1-5; a possible D gene is TRBD1 (5 bases). The CDR3 contains 15 residues. The germline gives CDR1 MDHEN, CDR2 SYDVKM. Trimming cost V 4 bases and J 3 bases, with 13 bases left between them.

The chain employs TRBV7-3 and TRBJ2-1; 12 nucleotides line up with TRBD2. CDR1 and CDR2 (germline): SGHTA, FQGTGA. CDR3 length: 15 residues. The ends lost 5 bases at V and 12 bases at J; junction bases unmatched: 11. The CDR3: CASSPGTSGHTGQFF. DNA of the CDR3: TGTGCCAGCAGCCCCGGGACTAGCGGGCACACGGGGCAGTTCTTC.

This rearrangement joins TRBV2 to TRBJ2-1; perhaps TRBD1 as D (6 bases). V lost 3 bases to trimming and J lost 2 bases, with 11 bases between them. Looked up from germline, CDR1 is SNHLY and CDR2 is FYNNEI. The CDR3 length is 15 residues. CDR3 bases: TGTGCCAGCAGTGAGGGGGCGGCGGCCTACAATGAGCAGTTCTTC. Translation gives CASSEGAAAYNEQFF.

The rearrangement joins TRBV27 to TRBJ2-5; D gene unclear. Germline V gene lookup returns CDR1 MNHEY and CDR2 SMNVEV (reference sequence). Trimming removed 3 bases at V and 3 bases at J, with 14 bases between. The CDR3 has 15 amino acids. The CDR3 DNA sequence: TGTGCCAGCAGTTTTTGGGGTTTAGGAGAAGAGACCCAGTACTTC. This sequence encodes CASSFWGLGEETQYF.

As DNA, the CDR3 is TGTGCCAGCACCCTACGAAGCGGGAGGGACTCCTACAATGAGCAGTTCTTC. Translating it yields CASTLRSGRDSYNEQFF. The chain is built from TRBV7-6 and TRBJ2-1; 10 bases are shared with TRBD2. Trimming removed 7 bases from V and 0 bases from J; junction bases left unmatched: 9. In germline, CDR1 is SGHVS, CDR2 FNYEAQ. The CDR3 consists of 17 residues.

This chain uses TRBV5-4 with TRBJ2-4; perhaps TRBD1 as D (7 bases). The V and J ends lost 4 bases and 3 bases respectively, with 17 bases between them. Germline-derived CDR1 and CDR2 are SGHNT and YYREEE (reference sequence). The CDR3 has 16 residues. As DNA, the CDR3 is TGTGCCAGCAGCCCAGGGGGGCAAAGGGGCAAAAACATTCAGTACTTC. Translated: CASSPGGQRGKNIQYF.

This chain uses TRBV13 with TRBJ2-1, with 8 positions matching TRBD2. This CDR3 region has 15 residues. V was clipped by 2 bases and J by 9 bases; unmatched bases: 9. Germline V lookup: CDR1 PRHDT, CDR2 FYEKMQ (reference sequence). CDR3 in DNA: TGTGCCAGCAGCTTAAGGCGGGAGGCAATACGTGAGCAGTTCTTC. Translation gives CASSLRREAIREQFF. Using reference TRBV13 and TRBJ2-1 for the parts outside the CDR3, the full variable domain is AAGVIQSPRHLIKEKRETATLKCYPIPRHDTVYWYQQGPGQDPQFLISFYEKMQSDKGSIPDRFSAQQFSDYHSELNMSSLELGDSALYFCASSLRREAIREQFFGPGTRLTVL.

The CDR3 loop is CASSRGLAGESGELFF. CDR3 bases: TGCGCCAGCAGCCGAGGACTAGCGGGAGAATCAGGGGAGCTGTTTTTT. The chain recombines TRBV5-1 with TRBJ2-2; 13 nucleotides match TRBD2. Unmatched junction bases numbered 8, after V lost 4 bases and J lost 8 bases. Per germline, CDR1 SGHRS and CDR2 YFSETQ. This CDR3 is 16 amino acids long.

The gene calls are TRBV13 and TRBJ2-4; D might be TRBD1 (6 bases). Trimming shortened V by 3 bases and J by 5 bases, and 17 bases separated the two germline ends. The CDR3 is 16 amino acids. Germline V gene data show CDR1 as PRHDT and CDR2 as FYEKMQ (reference sequence). The CDR3 bases are TGTGCCAGCAGCTTGATGGGGGCAAGTCCCCAAAACATTCAGTACTTC. Protein product: CASSLMGASPQNIQYF.

The V and J genes are TRBV5-1 and TRBJ2-1, with 12 nucleotides matching TRBD2. J lost 6 bases, V lost 1 base, and 5 bases had no gene match. CDR3 length: 16 residues. CDR1 and CDR2 from the germline V gene are SGHRS and YFSETQ. Here the CDR3 DNA reads TGCGCCAGCAGCTTGATCGGACTAGCGGGATTCAATGAGCAGTTCTTC. Its translation is CASSLIGLAGFNEQFF. The whole variable domain, remainder taken from reference TRBV5-1 and TRBJ2-1, is KAGVTQTPRYLIKTRGQQVTLSCSPISGHRSVSWYQQTPGQGLQFLFEYFSETQRNKGNFPGRFSGRQFSNSRSEMNVSTLELGDSALYLCASSLIGLAGFNEQFFGPGTRLTVL.

The chain is built from TRBV14 and TRBJ1-2; no reliable D call. The V gene lost 3 bases and the J gene lost 3 bases, with 5 bases spanning the gap. The CDR3 extends over 12 amino acids. CDR1 SGHDN and CDR2 FVKESK come from the germline V gene. CDR3 in amino acids: CASSHSHYGYTF. The CDR3 coding sequence is TGTGCCAGCAGCCATTCTCACTATGGCTACACCTTC. Variable domain in full (rest from reference TRBV14 and TRBJ1-2): EAGVTQFPSHSVIEKGQTVTLRCDPISGHDNLYWYRRVMGKEIKFLLHFVKESKQDESGMPNNRFLAERTGGTYSTLKVQPAELEDSGVYFCASSHSHYGYTFGSGTRLTVV.

The chain couples TRBV11-3 to TRBJ1-1, with D perhaps TRBD1 (6 bases). With 5 bases removed from V and 6 bases from J, the gap between germline ends came to 10 bases. CDR1 is SGHNT, CDR2 YENEEA, per germline. This CDR3 is 12 amino acids long. The CDR3 coding sequence is TGTGCCAGCAGCCGGAGGGGGTCTGAAGCTTTCTTT. Translation gives CASSRRGSEAFF.

This clone was counted a few times. The V call is TRBV7-2, the J call TRBJ1-2; unclear D gene. V was clipped by 6 bases and J by 3 bases, with 11 bases between them. The CDR3 totals 13 residues. Germline values: CDR1 SGHTA, CDR2 FQGNSA. DNA of the CDR3: TGTGCCAGCAGTCAAGACGGGTACTATGGCTACACCTTC. Protein sequence: CASSQDGYYGYTF.

Comment on this clone: Other DNA sequences in this specimen translate into the identical CDR3. The rearrangement joins TRBV18 to TRBJ2-7; possible D gene TRBD2, 6 bases. V was cut by 3 bases and J by 6 bases, with 9 bases left in between. Looked up from germline, CDR1 is KGHSH and CDR2 is LQKENI. This CDR3 region has 12 residues. The CDR3 loop is CASSPTSGEQYF. DNA of the CDR3: TGTGCCAGCTCACCGACTAGTGGCGAGCAGTACTTC.

The chain employs TRBV4-2 and TRBJ2-1; 12 bases line up with TRBD2. Trimming cost V 5 bases and J 5 bases; bases outside gene matches: 4. Germline CDR1 is LGHNA and CDR2 is YNFKEQ. This CDR3 comprises 15 residues. In DNA form, the CDR3 reads TGTGCCAGCAGCAAACTAGCGGGAGGAAACAATGAGCAGTTCTTC. Translated, it gives CASSKLAGGNNEQFF.

The J gene is TRBJ1-2, the V gene TRBV28, with a tentative D call TRBD1 (6 bases). Trimming removed 3 bases from V and 6 bases from J, with 26 bases in between. The germline V gene encodes CDR1 MDHEN and CDR2 SYDVKM. CDR3 length equals 18 residues. The CDR3 bases are TGTGCCAGCAGTTTTGTATTGGCAGGGGTTCTACGTGAGCATGGCTACACCTTC. Translated, it gives CASSFVLAGVLREHGYTF.

The J gene is TRBJ1-2, the V gene TRBV5-4; D gene uncertain. Germline CDR1 and CDR2: SGHNT and YYREEE (reference sequence). Deletions cut 0 bases from V and 6 bases from J, with 9 bases between. CDR3 length equals 13 residues. The CDR3 sequence is CASSLVGVDGYTF. DNA for the CDR3: TGTGCCAGCAGCTTGGTTGGGGTGGATGGCTACACCTTC.

The chain joins TRBV14 to TRBJ2-3, with a weak D call TRBD2 (6 bases). V was shortened by 3 bases and J by 4 bases, with 8 bases between the two germline ends. CDR1 and CDR2 from the germline V gene are SGHDN and FVKESK. The CDR3 extends over 13 amino acids. This chain's CDR3 is CASSQGGADTQYF. The CDR3 nucleotides are TGTGCCAGCAGCCAGGGAGGAGCAGATACGCAGTATTTT.

The rearrangement joins TRBV5-6 to TRBJ1-3; 9 nucleotides agree with TRBD1. The ends lost 1 base at V and 3 bases at J; junction bases unmatched: 8. The CDR3 covers 17 residues. The V gene's germline CDR1 is SGHDT and CDR2 YYEEEE. The CDR3 sequence: CASSLLDRGYVGNTIYF. In DNA, the CDR3 is TGTGCCAGCAGCTTGCTGGACAGGGGATACGTTGGAAACACCATATATTTT.

The chain has TRBV9 and TRBJ2-5; 8 bases are a match to TRBD1. V lost 4 bases and J lost 5; bases outside the gene matches: 10. The CDR3 is made up of 15 amino acids. Germline V lookup: CDR1 SGDLS, CDR2 YYNGEE. The CDR3 is CASSPDRGSGETQYF. CDR3 bases: TGTGCCAGCAGCCCAGACAGGGGAAGTGGGGAGACCCAGTACTTC.

The gene calls are TRBV5-1 and TRBJ2-1, with D uncertain. The V end lost 0 bases, the J end lost 5 bases, and 12 bases lay between the germline ends. The CDR3 has 15 residues. Germline V gene sequence: CDR1 SGHRS, CDR2 YFSETQ. CDR3 in DNA: TGCGCCAGCAGCTTGGAGCAGGTAACCAACAATGAGCAGTTCTTC. Translated: CASSLEQVTNNEQFF.

The genes are TRBV6-1 and TRBJ2-2; tentative D call: TRBD1 (6 bases). The CDR3 covers 14 residues. Trimming stripped 2 bases from V and 6 bases from J, with 10 bases between. Germline V gives CDR1 MNHNS, CDR2 SASEGT. This CDR3 reads CASSELGAAGELFF. The DNA of the CDR3 is TGTGCCAGCAGTGAATTGGGGGCGGCCGGGGAGCTGTTTTTT.

About this clone itself: The same CDR3 arises from other DNA sequences in this sample as well. The chain employs TRBV9 and TRBJ2-6, with TRBD1 matching over 7 bases. The ends lost 2 bases at V and 4 bases at J; junction bases unmatched: 3. This CDR3 region has 15 residues. From germline, CDR1 is SGDLS and CDR2 YYNGEE. The CDR3 nucleotides are TGTGCCAGCAGCGTGACAGGGTCCGGGGCCAACGTCCTGACTTTC. Its translation: CASSVTGSGANVLTF.